A selection of T cell receptor beta chains follows, all from one sample in a study of blood T cell repertoires in COVID-19. Clones were read by immunoSEQ multiplex PCR, and TCRdb kept only the in-frame ones, dropping some. This sample has nearly 350,000 clones; roughly 87% occur once, and the top ten carry roughly 1%. Material for sequencing was PBMCs or T cells enriched from blood (not recorded which). The receptors here all came from a woman aged 25 to 39 who had recovered from COVID-19. Both conserved end residues are part of each CDR3. A D gene is named only where the DNA matches it firmly. Clone size is stated in some rows and not others, as once, few, many or a class when expanded.

abundance: -; v_gene: TRBV5-4; d_gene: -; j_gene: TRBJ2-5; CDR3aa: CASSWAVQETQYF; CDR3nt: TGTGCCAGCAGCTGGGCAGTTCAAGAGACCCAGTACTTC
abundance: -; v_gene: TRBV28; d_gene: -; j_gene: TRBJ2-2; CDR3aa: CATREWGVGTGELFF; CDR3nt: TGTGCGACACGAGAGTGGGGGGTGGGCACCGGGGAGCTGTTTTTT
abundance: -; v_gene: TRBV3-1/TRBV3-2; d_gene: TRBD1; j_gene: TRBJ1-2; CDR3aa: CASSQASLQGSGYGYTF; CDR3nt: TGTGCCAGCAGCCAAGCCTCCCTACAGGGGTCTGGCTATGGCTACACCTTC
abundance: -; v_gene: TRBV9; d_gene: TRBD1; j_gene: TRBJ1-4; CDR3aa: CASSVGISGTGGTNEKLFF; CDR3nt: TGTGCCAGCAGCGTCGGGATATCTGGGACAGGGGGAACTAATGAAAAACTGTTTTTT
abundance: -; v_gene: TRBV19; d_gene: TRBD2; j_gene: TRBJ2-3; CDR3aa: CASSKTGRISGTSVLDTQYF; CDR3nt: TGTGCCAGTAGTAAAACCGGGAGAATTTCCGGGACTAGCGTTTTGGATACGCAGTATTTT
abundance: -; v_gene: TRBV2; d_gene: -; j_gene: TRBJ2-7; CDR3aa: CASSEADRTSYEQYF; CDR3nt: TGTGCCAGCAGTGAAGCAGACAGGACCTCCTACGAGCAGTACTTC
abundance: once; v_gene: TRBV9; d_gene: -; j_gene: TRBJ2-7; CDR3aa: CASSVSGQSYEQYF; CDR3nt: TGTGCCAGCAGCGTAAGTGGGCAGTCCTACGAGCAGTACTTC
abundance: -; v_gene: TRBV15; d_gene: TRBD1; j_gene: TRBJ1-1; CDR3aa: CATSRFGTANTEAFF; CDR3nt: TGTGCCACCAGCAGATTCGGGACAGCGAACACTGAAGCTTTCTTT
abundance: -; v_gene: TRBV27; d_gene: TRBD1; j_gene: TRBJ2-1; CDR3aa: CASSTTQGASSYNEQFF; CDR3nt: TGTGCCAGCAGTACCACACAGGGGGCTAGCTCCTACAATGAGCAGTTCTTC
abundance: once; v_gene: TRBV5-6; d_gene: -; j_gene: TRBJ2-1; CDR3aa: CASSLDRDNEQFF; CDR3nt: TGTGCCAGCAGCTTGGACAGGGACAATGAGCAGTTCTTC
abundance: -; v_gene: TRBV10-3; d_gene: -; j_gene: TRBJ2-6; CDR3aa: CAISESILGAFGANVLTF; CDR3nt: TGTGCCATCAGTGAGTCGATCTTAGGGGCGTTTGGGGCCAACGTCCTGACTTTC
abundance: once; v_gene: TRBV4-1; d_gene: -; j_gene: TRBJ1-2; CDR3aa: CASSQVTDYYGYTF; CDR3nt: TGCGCCAGCAGCCAAGTAACAGATTACTATGGCTACACCTTC
abundance: -; v_gene: TRBV2; d_gene: -; j_gene: TRBJ2-7; CDR3aa: CASSEGARIYYEQYF; CDR3nt: TGTGCCAGCAGTGAAGGGGCCAGGATTTACTACGAGCAGTACTTC
abundance: -; v_gene: TRBV28; d_gene: -; j_gene: TRBJ1-2; CDR3aa: CASRDRPSGYTF; CDR3nt: TGTGCCAGCAGAGACAGACCCTCGGGCTACACCTTC
abundance: -; v_gene: TRBV5-1; d_gene: TRBD1; j_gene: TRBJ2-2; CDR3aa: CASSLAGTGSGYTGELFF; CDR3nt: TGCGCCAGCAGCTTGGCCGGGACAGGGTCCGGGTACACCGGGGAGCTGTTTTTT
abundance: few; v_gene: TRBV5-1; d_gene: -; j_gene: TRBJ2-7; CDR3aa: CASSLAGSSYEQYF; CDR3nt: TGCGCCAGCAGCTTGGCCGGGAGCTCCTACGAGCAGTACTTC
abundance: -; v_gene: TRBV18; d_gene: -; j_gene: TRBJ2-5; CDR3aa: CASSLYRPPPGETQYF; CDR3nt: TGTGCCAGCTCACTATACAGGCCACCACCGGGAGAGACCCAGTACTTC
abundance: -; v_gene: TRBV15; d_gene: -; j_gene: TRBJ1-5; CDR3aa: CATSRGDTGQPQHF; CDR3nt: TGTGCCACCAGCAGAGGGGACACAGGGCAGCCCCAGCATTTT
abundance: -; v_gene: TRBV13; d_gene: TRBD2; j_gene: TRBJ2-1; CDR3aa: CASSQRRVAGNEQFF; CDR3nt: TGTGCCAGTTCACAACGGCGGGTAGCGGGCAATGAGCAGTTCTTC
abundance: -; v_gene: TRBV28; d_gene: TRBD1; j_gene: TRBJ1-3; CDR3aa: CASSAYRGPSSGNTIYF; CDR3nt: TGTGCCAGCAGTGCCTACAGGGGGCCGAGCTCTGGAAACACCATATATTTT
abundance: -; v_gene: TRBV11-2; d_gene: -; j_gene: TRBJ1-1; CDR3aa: CASSWGRGNTEAFF; CDR3nt: TGTGCCAGCAGCTGGGGGAGGGGCAACACTGAAGCTTTCTTT
abundance: -; v_gene: TRBV28; d_gene: TRBD1; j_gene: TRBJ1-1; CDR3aa: CASSTTGGGTEAFF; CDR3nt: TGTGCCAGCAGTACGACAGGGGGCGGGACTGAAGCTTTCTTT
abundance: -; v_gene: TRBV13; d_gene: -; j_gene: TRBJ2-1; CDR3aa: CASSLWRRQSYNEQFF; CDR3nt: TGTGCCAGCAGCTTATGGCGGCGGCAATCCTACAATGAGCAGTTCTTC
abundance: -; v_gene: TRBV15; d_gene: -; j_gene: TRBJ2-4; CDR3aa: CATSRDRPVSSDIQYF; CDR3nt: TGTGCCACCAGCAGAGATCGCCCTGTCTCGTCGGACATTCAGTACTTC
abundance: -; v_gene: TRBV10-3; d_gene: -; j_gene: TRBJ2-1; CDR3aa: CAISDRDSYNEQFF; CDR3nt: TGTGCCATCAGTGACAGGGACTCCTACAATGAGCAGTTCTTC
abundance: -; v_gene: TRBV5-6; d_gene: TRBD2; j_gene: TRBJ2-1; CDR3aa: CASSLASGGRNEQFF; CDR3nt: TGTGCCAGCAGCTTGGCTAGCGGGGGGAGGAATGAGCAGTTCTTC
abundance: -; v_gene: TRBV18; d_gene: TRBD1; j_gene: TRBJ1-6; CDR3aa: CASSPASDRRIALHF; CDR3nt: TGTGCCAGCTCACCCGCATCGGACAGGCGGATCGCCCTCCACTTT
abundance: -; v_gene: TRBV5-8; d_gene: -; j_gene: TRBJ1-5; CDR3aa: CASSERQVSNQPQHF; CDR3nt: TGTGCCAGCAGCGAACGACAGGTTAGCAATCAGCCCCAGCATTTT
abundance: -; v_gene: TRBV20-1; d_gene: -; j_gene: TRBJ2-2; CDR3aa: CSASQGSYAGELFF; CDR3nt: TGCAGTGCTAGTCAGGGAAGTTACGCCGGGGAGCTGTTTTTT
abundance: once; v_gene: TRBV5-1; d_gene: TRBD1; j_gene: TRBJ2-1; CDR3aa: CASNPGTGAYNEQFF; CDR3nt: TGCGCCAGCAACCCCGGGACAGGCGCGTACAATGAGCAGTTCTTC
abundance: -; v_gene: TRBV13; d_gene: -; j_gene: TRBJ1-5; CDR3aa: CASSLKGRQPQHF; CDR3nt: TGTGCCAGCAGCTTAAAGGGGCGCCAGCCCCAGCATTTT
abundance: -; v_gene: TRBV5-4; d_gene: -; j_gene: TRBJ2-1; CDR3aa: CASRSSYNEQFF; CDR3nt: TGTGCCAGCAGGAGCTCCTACAATGAGCAGTTCTTC
abundance: -; v_gene: TRBV2; d_gene: TRBD2; j_gene: TRBJ2-5; CDR3aa: CASSSGTSGVYQETQYF; CDR3nt: TGTGCCAGCAGCTCCGGGACTAGCGGGGTTTATCAGGAGACCCAGTACTTC
abundance: -; v_gene: TRBV3-1/TRBV3-2; d_gene: -; j_gene: TRBJ2-7; CDR3aa: CASSQDYDDRSSYEQYF; CDR3nt: TGTGCCAGCAGCCAAGATTATGACGACAGATCTTCCTACGAGCAGTACTTC
abundance: -; v_gene: TRBV9; d_gene: TRBD2; j_gene: TRBJ2-2; CDR3aa: CASSVPREGAGELFF; CDR3nt: TGTGCCAGCAGCGTCCCCAGGGAGGGAGCCGGGGAGCTGTTTTTT
abundance: once; v_gene: TRBV19; d_gene: TRBD1; j_gene: TRBJ1-1; CDR3aa: CASRDRVWHTEAFF; CDR3nt: TGTGCCAGTAGGGACAGGGTCTGGCACACTGAAGCTTTCTTT
abundance: -; v_gene: TRBV28; d_gene: TRBD1; j_gene: TRBJ1-1; CDR3aa: CASSLGGTGAEAFF; CDR3nt: TGTGCCAGCAGTTTGGGGGGGACAGGGGCCGAAGCTTTCTTT
abundance: -; v_gene: TRBV18; d_gene: -; j_gene: TRBJ1-2; CDR3aa: CASSPEVTDNYGYTF; CDR3nt: TGTGCCAGCTCCCCAGAGGTGACGGATAACTATGGCTACACCTTC
abundance: -; v_gene: TRBV28; d_gene: -; j_gene: TRBJ2-7; CDR3aa: CASSLAAGHEQYF; CDR3nt: TGTGCCAGCAGCCTGGCTGCGGGGCACGAGCAGTACTTC
abundance: -; v_gene: TRBV7-9; d_gene: -; j_gene: TRBJ1-2; CDR3aa: CASSRSGSRSYTF; CDR3nt: TGTGCCAGCAGCCGCTCGGGGTCCCGCAGCTACACCTTC
abundance: -; v_gene: TRBV3-1/TRBV3-2; d_gene: TRBD1; j_gene: TRBJ1-2; CDR3aa: CASSRTGPYGYTF; CDR3nt: TGTGCCAGCAGCCGGACAGGGCCCTATGGCTACACCTTC
abundance: -; v_gene: TRBV19; d_gene: -; j_gene: TRBJ1-5; CDR3aa: CASSIGHDGGQPQHF; CDR3nt: TGTGCCAGTAGTATTGGACACGACGGCGGTCAGCCCCAGCATTTT
abundance: -; v_gene: TRBV27; d_gene: TRBD1; j_gene: TRBJ2-1; CDR3aa: CASSFYQGARNNEQFF; CDR3nt: TGTGCCAGCAGTTTTTACCAGGGGGCGAGGAACAATGAGCAGTTCTTC
abundance: -; v_gene: TRBV5-1; d_gene: -; j_gene: TRBJ1-2; CDR3aa: CASSLGSGLNYGYTF; CDR3nt: TGCGCCAGCAGCTTGGGATCGGGACTTAACTATGGCTACACCTTC
abundance: -; v_gene: TRBV19; d_gene: TRBD1; j_gene: TRBJ1-5; CDR3aa: CASRARRGPNQPQHF; CDR3nt: TGTGCCAGTAGGGCCCGGAGGGGGCCGAATCAGCCCCAGCATTTT
abundance: -; v_gene: TRBV2; d_gene: TRBD2; j_gene: TRBJ2-2; CDR3aa: CASSLISGGAGGELFF; CDR3nt: TGTGCCAGCAGCCTGATTAGCGGGGGGGCCGGCGGGGAGCTGTTTTTT
abundance: -; v_gene: TRBV11-2; d_gene: -; j_gene: TRBJ1-1; CDR3aa: CASSLWRSNTEAFF; CDR3nt: TGTGCCAGCAGCTTATGGCGGAGCAACACTGAAGCTTTCTTT
abundance: -; v_gene: TRBV30; d_gene: TRBD2; j_gene: TRBJ2-7; CDR3aa: CAWEVAGAYEQYF; CDR3nt: TGTGCCTGGGAGGTAGCGGGGGCCTACGAGCAGTACTTC
abundance: -; v_gene: TRBV20-1; d_gene: -; j_gene: TRBJ1-1; CDR3aa: CSASREGARNTEAFF; CDR3nt: TGCAGTGCTAGTCGGGAGGGAGCCAGGAACACTGAAGCTTTCTTT
abundance: -; v_gene: TRBV27; d_gene: TRBD1; j_gene: TRBJ1-5; CDR3aa: CASSLRAGGDQPQHF; CDR3nt: TGTGCCAGCAGTTTAAGGGCAGGGGGAGATCAGCCCCAGCATTTT
abundance: -; v_gene: TRBV5-1; d_gene: -; j_gene: TRBJ1-2; CDR3aa: CARKTVHGYTF; CDR3nt: TGCGCCAGGAAAACTGTCCATGGCTACACCTTC
abundance: -; v_gene: TRBV19; d_gene: -; j_gene: TRBJ2-2; CDR3aa: CASSIQGSAGELFF; CDR3nt: TGTGCCAGTAGTATACAGGGCTCAGCCGGGGAGCTGTTTTTT
abundance: -; v_gene: TRBV19; d_gene: TRBD1; j_gene: TRBJ1-5; CDR3aa: CASSIRQGSANQPQHF; CDR3nt: TGTGCCAGTAGTATAAGACAGGGGAGTGCGAATCAGCCCCAGCATTTT
abundance: once; v_gene: TRBV28; d_gene: TRBD1; j_gene: TRBJ2-7; CDR3aa: CASSLDRADEKQYF; CDR3nt: TGTGCCAGCAGTTTGGACAGGGCCGATGAAAAGCAGTACTTC
abundance: -; v_gene: TRBV14; d_gene: -; j_gene: TRBJ2-5; CDR3aa: CASSQAGSATQYF; CDR3nt: TGTGCCAGCAGCCAAGCCGGGTCGGCGACCCAGTACTTC
abundance: -; v_gene: TRBV2; d_gene: -; j_gene: TRBJ2-3; CDR3aa: CASKPGDLTDTQYF; CDR3nt: TGTGCCAGCAAGCCGGGGGACCTCACAGATACGCAGTATTTT
abundance: -; v_gene: TRBV3-1/TRBV3-2; d_gene: -; j_gene: TRBJ1-1; CDR3aa: CASSLLGIQAFF; CDR3nt: TGTGCCAGCAGTTTACTAGGCATTCAAGCTTTCTTT
abundance: -; v_gene: TRBV6-6; d_gene: TRBD1; j_gene: TRBJ1-4; CDR3aa: CASSLQGVYREKLFF; CDR3nt: TGTGCCAGCAGTTTACAGGGGGTCTATAGGGAAAAACTGTTTTTT
abundance: -; v_gene: TRBV5-1; d_gene: TRBD1; j_gene: TRBJ1-2; CDR3aa: CASSQGTASSYGYTF; CDR3nt: TGCGCCAGCAGCCAGGGGACAGCGTCCTCCTATGGCTACACCTTC
abundance: once; v_gene: TRBV19; d_gene: -; j_gene: TRBJ1-3; CDR3aa: CASNPTNFDSGNTIYF; CDR3nt: TGTGCCAGTAACCCGACAAATTTTGACTCTGGAAACACCATATATTTT